This T cell receptor (beta chain) was sequenced during a study of blood T cell repertoires in COVID-19. Study information: COVID-19 samples collected from the United States, Italy and Spain covered acute and convalescent phases. T cells, B-cell-depleted T cells, or PBMCs supplied cDNA or gDNA.

Trimming took off 6 bases at V and 6 bases at J, with 15 bases between the two ends. Germline V gene lookup returns CDR1 SEHNR and CDR2 FQNEAQ (reference sequence). The CDR3 has 14 amino acids. This clone is a singleton in its sample. Per the original methods: Reference gene primer amplification gave estimated nucleated cell counts. Method: immunoSEQ multiplex PCR; TCRdb's copy keeps in-frame clones and lacks some. The V and J calls and clone size come from that table; D and trimming were worked out from the DNA. The repertoire includes approximately 210,000 clones, about four fifths of them detected once, and 2% to 3% sits in the top ten.

Material: peripheral blood. The chain joins TRBV7-9 to TRBJ2-1, with D unclear. This clonotype originated in a woman between 40 and 55 years old with active or convalescent COVID-19. The DNA of the CDR3 is TGTGCCAGCAGTTTGCCGGTCGGTACCAATGAGCAGTTCTTC. Translated, it gives CASSLPVGTNEQFF. Combining the CDR3 with reference TRBV7-9 and TRBJ2-1 gives the whole variable domain DTGVSQNPRHKITKRGQNVTFRCDPISEHNRLYWYRQTLGQGPEFLTYFQNEAQLEKSRLLSDRFSAERPKGSFSTLEIQRTEQGDSAMYLCASSLPVGTNEQFFGPGTRLTVL.